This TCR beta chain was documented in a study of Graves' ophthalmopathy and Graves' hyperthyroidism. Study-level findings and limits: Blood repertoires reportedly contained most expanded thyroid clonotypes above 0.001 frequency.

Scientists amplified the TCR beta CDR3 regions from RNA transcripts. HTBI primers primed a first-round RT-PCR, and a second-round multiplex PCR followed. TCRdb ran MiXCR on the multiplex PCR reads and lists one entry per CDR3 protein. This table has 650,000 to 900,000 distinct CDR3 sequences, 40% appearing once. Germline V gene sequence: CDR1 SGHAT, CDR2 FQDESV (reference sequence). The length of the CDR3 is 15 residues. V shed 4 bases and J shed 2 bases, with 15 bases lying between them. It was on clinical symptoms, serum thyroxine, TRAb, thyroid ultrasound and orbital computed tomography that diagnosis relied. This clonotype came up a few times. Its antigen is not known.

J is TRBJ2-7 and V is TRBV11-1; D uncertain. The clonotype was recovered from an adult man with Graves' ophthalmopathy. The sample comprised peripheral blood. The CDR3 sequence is CASSSYDRATYEQYF. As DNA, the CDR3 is TGTGCCAGCAGCTCCTACGACCGAGCGACCTACGAGCAGTACTTC.